Below, 18 T cell receptor beta chains from the same sample are listed, as sequenced in a study of beta chain features in type 1 diabetes (dated by TCRdb to 2017 to 2018). Library preparation was by the immunoSEQ multiplex PCR assay. The entire isolated RNA was reverse transcribed using the High Capacity cDNA Reverse Transcription Kit, and thus expressed TCRB transcripts were sequenced. TCRdb holds this immuneACCESS table with in-frame rearrangements only. Some clones are missing; in checked studies, unresolved V genes explain under half, and the rest has no known cause. This sample lists some 900,000 clones; roughly 15% were detected once. Of the sample, 0.02% to 0.03% is held by the ten largest clones. The sequencing sample was made of naive CD4+ T cells from blood. The intended sense of this specimen's cell subset or site label: true naive CD4+ T cells. These receptors all stem from a woman under 30 in good health.

CDR3 sequence (DNA): TGTGCCAGCAGCTTGACAGGGGAGCATCAGCCCCAGCATTTT. It specifies CASSLTGEHQPQHF. V usage is TRBV7-9 and J usage is TRBJ1-5; TRBD1 aligns across 8 bases. The CDR3 extends over 14 amino acids. Losses at the gene ends were 3 bases for V and 5 bases for J; bases not matched to a gene: 3. CDR1 and CDR2 (germline): SEHNR, FQNEAQ (reference sequence).

This clone was observed a handful of times. The rearrangement uses TRBV5-4 and TRBJ2-1; D uncertain. This CDR3 region has 8 residues. CDR1 SGHNT and CDR2 YYREEE come from the germline V gene (reference sequence). The V gene lost 3 bases and the J gene lost 15 bases, with 4 bases spanning the gap. The CDR3 sequence: CASSSSFF. The CDR3 nucleotides read TGTGCCAGCAGCTCTTCGTTCTTC. Full variable domain (remainder filled in from reference TRBV5-4 and TRBJ2-1): ETGVTQSPTHLIKTRGQQVTLRCSSQSGHNTVSWYQQALGQGPQFIFQYYREEENGRGNFPPRFSGLQFPNYSSELNVNALELDDSALYLCASSSSFFGPGTRLTVL.

This clone was picked up a small number of times. This chain joins TRBV18 and TRBJ1-1; a weak D match, TRBD1 (5 bases). This CDR3 region has 16 residues. The V end lost 2 bases, the J end lost 1 base, and 14 bases lay between the germline ends. Germline V gene lookup returns CDR1 KGHSH and CDR2 LQKENI. CDR3 loop: CASSPNRLQGNTEAFF. DNA for the CDR3: TGTGCCAGCTCACCAAATCGCTTGCAGGGGAACACTGAAGCTTTCTTT. Looking up the rest from reference TRBV18 and TRBJ1-1 gives the full variable domain: NAGVMQNPRHLVRRRGQEARLRCSPMKGHSHVYWYRQLPEEGLKFMVYLQKENIIDESGMPKERFSAEFPKEGPSILRIQQVVRGDSAAYFCASSPNRLQGNTEAFFGQGTRLTVV.

The table lists this clone with a few counts. V gene TRBV7-3 combines with J gene TRBJ2-3, with 8 positions matching TRBD2. The CDR3 has 16 residues. J gave up 4 bases and V 6 bases, and 12 bases lay outside the gene matches. The V gene's germline CDR1 is SGHTA and CDR2 FQGTGA. The CDR3 spells CASSPIWTSRPDTQYF. CDR3 bases: TGTGCCAGCAGTCCCATCTGGACTAGCCGTCCAGATACGCAGTATTTT.

This chain connects TRBV28 to TRBJ2-1; D not certain. V was clipped by 2 bases and J by 1 base, with 6 bases between them. Germline V gene lookup returns CDR1 MDHEN and CDR2 SYDVKM. This CDR3 region has 14 residues. This CDR3 is CASSLANSYNEQFF. In DNA form, the CDR3 reads TGTGCCAGCAGTTTAGCGAATTCCTACAATGAGCAGTTCTTC.

The chain employs TRBV4-2 and TRBJ1-2; D is undetermined. The CDR3 has 13 amino acids. Trimming cost V 0 bases and J 8 bases, with 10 bases left between them. Germline V gene lookup returns CDR1 LGHNA and CDR2 YNFKEQ. The CDR3 loop reads CASSQETTRGYTF. DNA of the CDR3: TGTGCCAGCAGCCAAGAAACGACTCGGGGCTACACCTTC.

This sequence joins TRBV21-1 and TRBJ1-2; the table's D gene call, TRBD1, was not cross checked with the DNA. TRBV21-1 is annotated as a pseudogene. This CDR3 has 15 residues. In nucleotides, the CDR3 is TGTGCCAGCAGCGCAACAGGGCACCCTAACTATGGCTACACCTTC. Protein product: CASSATGHPNYGYTF.

CDR3 sequence (DNA): TGTGCCAGCACCCCGCAGGGAGGACTCCACAATGAGCAGTTCTTC. Its translation: CASTPQGGLHNEQFF. V and J are TRBV11-2 and TRBJ2-1; D may be TRBD2 (6 bases). Germline V gene data show CDR1 as SGHAT and CDR2 as FQNNGV. The CDR3 covers 15 residues. V gave up 7 bases and J gave up 5 bases, with 18 bases separating them.

A note on this clone: The sample has other DNA sequences that encode this CDR3 too. V usage is TRBV28 and J usage is TRBJ2-1; a weak D match, TRBD1 (6 bases). Germline V lookup: CDR1 MDHEN, CDR2 SYDVKM. V dropped 7 bases and J dropped 2 bases, with 12 bases sitting between them. CDR3 size: 14 residues. CDR3 amino acids: CASTLGQPYNEQFF. In nucleotides, the CDR3 is TGTGCCAGCACCCTTGGACAGCCCTACAATGAGCAGTTCTTC.

This clone was counted only a few times. The gene calls are TRBV7-6 and TRBJ1-4; weak D call: TRBD1 (6 bases). Per germline, CDR1 SGHVS and CDR2 FNYEAQ. Trimming removed 5 bases from V and 3 bases from J, with 19 bases in between. This CDR3 has 17 amino acids. CDR3 DNA: TGTGCCAGCAGCCTTCGGTTAGGGGGTCTCTCTAATGAAAAACTGTTTTTT. This translates into CASSLRLGGLSNEKLFF.

There are a few counts of this clone. The chain is built from TRBV7-2 and TRBJ2-5; either TRBD1 or TRBD2 may supply D (6 bases each). There are 12 residues in the CDR3. Trimming took 6 bases from V and 4 from J, leaving 9 bases between them. Germline V gene sequence: CDR1 SGHTA, CDR2 FQGNSA. The CDR3 loop is CASRGGTETQYF. The CDR3 DNA follows: TGTGCCAGCAGAGGGGGGACAGAGACCCAGTACTTC.

This clone has a handful of counts. The gene calls are TRBV11-2 and TRBJ1-1; 9 bases are shared with TRBD1. V trimming: 5 bases; J trimming: 1 base; junction bases outside the gene matches: 8. Germline CDR1 and CDR2: SGHAT and FQNNGV. The length of the CDR3 is 16 residues. The chain's CDR3 is CASSRTAGQGNTEAFF. The CDR3 DNA sequence: TGTGCCAGCAGCCGTACGGCGGGACAGGGGAACACTGAAGCTTTCTTT.

In nucleotides, the CDR3 is TGTGCCAGCAGCTCCGGCCGGGTTTCCGACTACGAGCAGTACTTC. Its protein is CASSSGRVSDYEQYF. The rearrangement uses TRBV5-4 and TRBJ2-7; no firm D call. V lost 3 bases and J 3 bases, leaving 16 bases between the germline ends. Germline CDR1 and CDR2: SGHNT and YYREEE (reference sequence). CDR3 length: 15 residues.

V is TRBV18 and J is TRBJ1-1; no clear D. CDR1 and CDR2 (germline): KGHSH, LQKENI. The CDR3 length is 14 residues. Trimming stripped 3 bases from V and 1 base from J, with 9 bases between. CDR3 amino acids: CASSPRARNTEAFF. In nucleotides, the CDR3 is TGTGCCAGCTCACCCCGGGCCAGGAACACTGAAGCTTTCTTT.

This clone has just a few counts. The chain is built from TRBV4-3 and TRBJ1-4; D uncertain. Germline CDR1 reads LGHNA; CDR2 reads YSLEER. The CDR3 runs 14 residues. V shed 0 bases and J shed 7 bases, with 9 bases lying between them. DNA of the CDR3: TGCGCCAGCAGCCAAGATTCTAAGGTTGAAAAACTGTTTTTT. Encoded protein: CASSQDSKVEKLFF.

The V call is TRBV7-6, the J call TRBJ2-3; 7 bases line up with TRBD1. Germline V gene data show CDR1 as SGHVS and CDR2 as FNYEAQ. The CDR3 sequence is 16 residues long. V gave up 0 bases and J gave up 3 bases; unmatched junction bases: 6. This chain's CDR3 is CASSLARVRGTDTQYF. DNA of the CDR3: TGTGCCAGCAGCTTAGCGCGTGTCAGGGGGACAGATACGCAGTATTTT. Complete variable domain (other parts from reference TRBV7-6 and TRBJ2-3): GAGVSQSPRYKVTKRGQDVALRCDPISGHVSLYWYRQALGQGPEFLTYFNYEAQQDKSGLPNDRFSAERPEGSISTLTIQRTEQRDSAMYRCASSLARVRGTDTQYFGPGTRLTVL.

This clone was seen a few times. This sample also contains other DNA sequences that code for the same CDR3. V and J are TRBV11-2 and TRBJ2-3, with D perhaps assigned TRBD1 or TRBD2 (5 bases each). The V gene lost 4 bases and the J gene lost 4 bases, with 9 bases spanning the gap. CDR3 length: 13 amino acids. CDR1 is SGHAT, CDR2 FQNNGV, per germline. The CDR3 DNA reads TGTGCCAGCAGCTCTCAGGGAGCAGATACGCAGTATTTT. It is translated as CASSSQGADTQYF.

This clone was seen a handful of times. This rearrangement joins TRBV27 to TRBJ1-1, with 9 bases that match TRBD1. The CDR3 has 15 residues. Trimming removed 2 bases from V and 1 base from J; junction bases left unmatched: 2. The germline gives CDR1 MNHEY, CDR2 SMNVEV (reference sequence). CDR3 nucleotide sequence: TGTGCCAGCAGTTTAGGGACAGGGACGAACACTGAAGCTTTCTTT. Protein sequence: CASSLGTGTNTEAFF.